The 30 T cell receptor beta chains given below trace back to one sample, sequenced in a study of early T cells in non-severe SARS-CoV-2 infection. TCRdb used MiXCR to reprocess the 5' RACE reads, holding one entry per CDR3 protein. The sample includes 75,000 to 80,000 distinct CDR3 sequences, over 8.5% of them seen just once. The sequencing sample was made of whole blood. These receptors were obtained from an adult who was a healthcare worker with PCR-confirmed SARS-CoV-2 infection or an uninfected control (not recorded which).

This clonotype was seen repeatedly, ten times or more. The rearrangement joins TRBV9 to TRBJ2-7; TRBD2 aligns across 12 bases. The J segment lost 5 bases and the V segment lost 3 bases, leaving 9 bases of the junction unmatched. CDR1 SGDLS and CDR2 YYNGEE come from the germline V gene. This CDR3 region has 16 residues. CDR3 sequence reads: CASSALAGGLRDEQYF. DNA of the CDR3: TGTGCCAGCAGCGCACTAGCGGGAGGCCTAAGAGACGAGCAGTACTTC.

V gene TRBV7-9 combines with J gene TRBJ2-1; unclear D gene. The CDR3 length is 15 residues. Germline V gives CDR1 SEHNR, CDR2 FQNEAQ (reference sequence). Trimming shortened V by 6 bases and J by 0 bases, and 12 bases separated the two germline ends. This CDR3 reads CASRPEVLSYNEQFF. In DNA, the CDR3 is TGTGCCAGCAGGCCTGAGGTGCTCTCCTACAATGAGCAGTTCTTC.

The chain uses TRBV12-3 or TRBV12-4 and TRBJ2-1, with D unresolved. The CDR3 totals 11 residues. Trimming left V 8 bases short and J 5 bases short, with 7 bases between. This CDR3 is CASGGNNEQFF. CDR3 sequence (DNA): TGTGCCAGCGGTGGCAACAATGAGCAGTTCTTC.

This clonotype was observed at least ten times. V gene TRBV10-2 combines with J gene TRBJ2-2; 8 nucleotides align to TRBD1. V trimming: 8 bases; J trimming: 1 base; junction bases outside the gene matches: 3. This CDR3 has 14 residues. Germline CDR1 reads WSHSY; CDR2 reads SAAADI. The CDR3 reads CASQDRGNTGELFF. The CDR3 DNA sequence: TGCGCCAGCCAAGACAGGGGGAACACCGGGGAGCTGTTTTTT.

This chain connects TRBV20-1 to TRBJ2-7; D possibly corresponds to TRBD2 (6 bases). Per the germline V gene, CDR1 is DFQATT and CDR2 is SNEGSKA (reference sequence). This CDR3 spans 15 amino acids. V gave up 3 bases and J gave up 0 bases, with 15 bases separating them. The CDR3, as DNA: TGCAGTGCTAGTTCACTAGCCGGAAGCTCCTACGAGCAGTACTTC. Encoded protein: CSASSLAGSSYEQYF.

This clonotype was counted a few times. At one boundary the junction diverges from the germline segment, which might be a read error. The chain employs TRBV10-3 and TRBJ1-5, with 9 nucleotides matching TRBD1. CDR3 length equals 14 residues. Germline assignment: CDR1 ENHRY and CDR2 SYGVKD. This CDR3 reads CAISDTGGNQPQHF. In DNA form, the CDR3 reads TGTGCCATCAGTGACACAGGGGGCAACCAGCCCCAGCATTTT.

V is TRBV6-5 and J is TRBJ2-3, with TRBD1 as a possible D gene (6 bases). V gave up 4 bases and J gave up 1 base, with 12 bases separating them. Germline CDR1 is MNHEY and CDR2 is SVGAGI. The CDR3 extends over 15 amino acids. The CDR3 loop is CASSSRGVGTDTQYF. Written as DNA, the CDR3 is TGTGCCAGCAGTTCCAGGGGTGTTGGCACAGATACGCAGTATTTT.

The sample holds many counts of this clonotype. This chain links TRBV20-1 with TRBJ2-1; TRBD2 agrees at 9 bases. The germline gives CDR1 DFQATT, CDR2 SNEGSKA (reference sequence). The CDR3 is made up of 14 amino acids. Trimming removed 3 bases from V and 7 bases from J; junction bases left unmatched: 7. CDR3 loop: CSASDSGRANEQFF. The CDR3 nucleotides are TGCAGTGCTAGTGATAGCGGGAGAGCTAATGAGCAGTTCTTC.

This clonotype has ten or more counts. The chain has TRBV6-2 or TRBV6-3 and TRBJ1-5, with D perhaps TRBD1 (6 bases). V dropped 6 bases and J dropped 0 bases, with 12 bases sitting between them. CDR3 length: 15 residues. Per the germline V gene, CDR1 is MNHEY and CDR2 is SVGEGT. The CDR3 is CASSRQAYSNQPQHF. CDR3 nucleotides: TGTGCCAGCAGCCGACAGGCTTATAGCAATCAGCCCCAGCATTTT.

This clonotype appeared many times. The V call is TRBV18, the J call TRBJ1-4, with D unclear. This CDR3 has 15 residues. CDR1 and CDR2 (germline): KGHSH, LQKENI. V lost 4 bases and J lost 8, with 17 bases in between. Here the CDR3 DNA reads TGTGCCAGCTCACGATTGACACCTGGGCGAGAAAAACTGTTTTTT. This sequence encodes CASSRLTPGREKLFF.

This clonotype was seen a few times. The rearrangement joins TRBV7-9 to TRBJ2-5; weak D call: TRBD2 (6 bases). The CDR3 is made up of 13 amino acids. Germline CDR1 SEHNR, CDR2 FQNEAQ (reference sequence). With 5 bases removed from V and 4 bases from J, the gap between germline ends came to 11 bases. The DNA for the CDR3 is TGTGCCAGCAGCCGGGACTCTCGAGAGACCCAGTACTTC. Protein sequence: CASSRDSRETQYF.

This clonotype has just a few counts. The chain recombines TRBV4-2 with TRBJ2-1; 7 bases are shared with TRBD2. Germline CDR1 and CDR2: LGHNA and YNFKEQ. This CDR3 is 14 amino acids long. With V trimmed by 1 base and J by 12 bases, 9 bases remained unmatched. The CDR3 DNA sequence: TGTGCCAGCAGCCAAGGGACTAGGGACGGTGTGCAGTTCTTC. Its translation: CASSQGTRDGVQFF.

This clonotype was picked up a small number of times. The rearrangement uses TRBV7-9 and TRBJ2-7; the D gene could be TRBD1 or TRBD2 (5 bases each). CDR3 size: 12 residues. Trimming removed 5 bases at V and 6 bases at J, with 11 bases between. Germline CDR1 SEHNR, CDR2 FQNEAQ (reference sequence). This CDR3 is CASSRPRGEQYF. The DNA of the CDR3 is TGTGCCAGCAGCCGCCCGAGGGGCGAGCAGTACTTC. Variable domain in full (rest from reference TRBV7-9 and TRBJ2-7): DTGVSQNPRHKITKRGQNVTFRCDPISEHNRLYWYRQTLGQGPEFLTYFQNEAQLEKSRLLSDRFSAERPKGSFSTLEIQRTEQGDSAMYLCASSRPRGEQYFGPGTRLTVT.

Ten or more counts support this clonotype. The chain carries TRBV4-1 and TRBJ2-7; TRBD2 aligns across 9 bases. The CDR3 extends over 15 amino acids. J lost 5 bases, V lost 0 bases, and 5 bases had no gene match. Germline-derived CDR1 and CDR2 are MGHRA and YSYEKL. The CDR3 reads CASSQDLAGDHEQYF. As DNA, the CDR3 is TGCGCCAGCAGCCAAGATTTAGCGGGAGACCACGAGCAGTACTTC.

DNA for the CDR3: TGCGCCAGCAGCTTACGGAACAATGAGCAGTTCTTC. This sequence encodes CASSLRNNEQFF. This chain uses TRBV5-1 with TRBJ2-1; D is unclear. V lost 2 bases to trimming and J lost 5 bases, with 5 bases between them. CDR3 length: 12 residues. CDR1 and CDR2 from the germline V gene are SGHRS and YFSETQ.

This clonotype occurred a few times. V gene TRBV3-1 combines with J gene TRBJ2-5; D gene unclear. Trimming removed 1 base at V and 5 bases at J, with 8 bases between. From germline, CDR1 is LGHDT and CDR2 YNNKEL (reference sequence). The CDR3 covers 13 residues. The CDR3 coding sequence is TGTGCCAGCAGCCAAGTTCAAGCGGAGACCCAGTACTTC. Amino acids: CASSQVQAETQYF.

This clonotype has a handful of counts. The chain joins TRBV28 to TRBJ2-3; either TRBD1 or TRBD2 may fit D (5 bases each). The V and J ends lost 2 bases and 8 bases respectively, with 14 bases between them. Germline V CDR1 and CDR2: MDHEN, SYDVKM. There are 14 residues in the CDR3. CDR3 in amino acids: CASSLGGHGGTQYF. CDR3 bases: TGTGCCAGCAGTTTAGGGGGTCACGGCGGTACGCAGTATTTT.

The rearrangement uses TRBV2 and TRBJ2-7; D uncertain. The CDR3 consists of 15 residues. Germline V gene lookup returns CDR1 SNHLY and CDR2 FYNNEI. V was cut by 7 bases and J by 3 bases, with 19 bases left in between. CDR3 nucleotide sequence: TGTGCCAGCAACAGTGCCCCGGGCCCGGGCTACGAGCAGTACTTC. This gives the protein CASNSAPGPGYEQYF.

At least ten counts were recorded for this clonotype. V and J are TRBV5-4 and TRBJ2-1, with 11 bases fitting TRBD2. The CDR3 runs to 14 residues. V was pared by 4 bases and J by 5 bases, with 2 bases of the junction left unmatched. Germline CDR1 reads SGHNT; CDR2 reads YYREEE (reference sequence). The CDR3 protein is CASSPGLADNEQFF. In nucleotides, the CDR3 is TGTGCCAGCAGCCCGGGACTAGCGGACAATGAGCAGTTCTTC.

This clonotype came up many times. The rearrangement uses TRBV10-3 and TRBJ1-3; 7 bases are shared with TRBD1. This CDR3 comprises 14 residues. Germline trimming cut 6 bases from V and 3 bases from J; bases unmatched to any gene: 5. CDR1 and CDR2 from the germline V gene are ENHRY and SYGVKD. The CDR3 region is CAIRKTGDGNTIYF. DNA for the CDR3: TGTGCCATCAGAAAAACAGGGGATGGAAACACCATATATTTT.

This clonotype was seen just once. The chain carries TRBV5-1 and TRBJ2-7; D may match TRBD1 or TRBD2 (5 bases each). Germline lookup yields CDR1 SGHRS and CDR2 YFSETQ. This CDR3 contains 16 residues. V was cut by 5 bases and J by 0 bases, with 18 bases left in between. The CDR3 DNA sequence: TGCGCCAGCAGGTGGGACGGGTCCCCCTCCTCCTACGAGCAGTACTTC. This encodes CASRWDGSPSSYEQYF.

Many counts were recorded for this clonotype. The chain couples TRBV27 to TRBJ2-7; TRBD1 matches 7 bases. The V segment lost 7 bases and the J segment 3 bases; nucleotides outside the gene matches: 9. In germline, CDR1 is MNHEY, CDR2 SMNVEV (reference sequence). This CDR3 is built from 14 residues. CDR3 protein: CASNPGQDFYEQYF. CDR3 sequence (DNA): TGTGCCAGCAATCCCGGACAGGATTTCTACGAGCAGTACTTC.

This clonotype appeared many times. The chain employs TRBV7-8 and TRBJ2-1, with TRBD2 identical over 8 bases. This CDR3 comprises 14 residues. Germline V CDR1 and CDR2: SGHVS, FQNEAQ. V was pared by 3 bases and J by 12 bases, with 10 bases of the junction left unmatched. In DNA, the CDR3 is TGTGCCAGCAGCTTGTGGACTAGCCCGGTATCGCAGTTCTTC. As protein: CASSLWTSPVSQFF.

This chain uses TRBV12-3 or TRBV12-4 with TRBJ2-2, with a tentative D call TRBD2 (5 bases). V was clipped by 2 bases and J by 6 bases, with 10 bases between them. This CDR3 region has 14 residues. The CDR3 DNA sequence: TGTGCCAGCAGTTTAAATAGCGTCGCCGGGGAGCTGTTTTTT. This codes for CASSLNSVAGELFF.

This clonotype was seen many times. The chain joins TRBV12-3 or TRBV12-4 to TRBJ2-3; D remains ambiguous. CDR3 size: 12 residues. V lost 3 bases and J 4 bases, leaving 5 bases between the germline ends. The CDR3 region is CASSFGPDTQYF. The CDR3 DNA sequence: TGTGCCAGCAGTTTTGGACCAGATACGCAGTATTTT.

CDR3 bases: TGTGCCAGTAGACCCCCTGGGGCCAACGTCCTGACTTTC. Its translation is CASRPPGANVLTF. The J gene is TRBJ2-6, the V gene TRBV19, with no clear D. Trimming stripped 6 bases from V and 2 bases from J, with 5 bases between. The CDR3 length is 13 residues. Germline values: CDR1 LNHDA, CDR2 SQIVND (reference sequence).

With regard to this clonotype: The conserved phenylalanine or tryptophan is not found at the CDR3 terminus, so this likely reflects a read error. This chain links TRBV20-1 with TRBJ1-1; D is undetermined. Trimming took off 5 bases at V and 2 bases at J, with 9 bases between the two ends. This CDR3 spans 12 amino acids. Germline CDR1 reads DFQATT; CDR2 reads SNEGSKA (reference sequence). CDR3 DNA: TGCAGTGCTTCCGACATAAACACTGAAGCTTTCTAT. Its protein is CSASDINTEAFY.

This clonotype was seen repeatedly, ten times or more. The genes are TRBV5-5 and TRBJ1-2; 9 nucleotides agree with TRBD1. V gave up 0 bases and J gave up 4 bases; unmatched junction bases: 4. The V gene's germline CDR1 is SGHKS and CDR2 YYEKEE (reference sequence). The CDR3 runs 15 residues. The DNA of the CDR3 is TGTGCCAGCAGCTTGGGCGGGACAGGGCGCTATGGCTACACCTTC. Residues: CASSLGGTGRYGYTF.

This chain connects TRBV12-3 or TRBV12-4 to TRBJ1-1; no firm D call. The V and J ends lost 3 bases and 3 bases respectively, with 8 bases between them. The CDR3 runs to 13 residues. The DNA of the CDR3 is TGTGCCAGCAGTTTGCTTCAGGACACTGAAGCTTTCTTT. Its translation is CASSLLQDTEAFF.

The table lists this clonotype with many counts. This sequence joins TRBV13 and TRBJ1-3; D remains unclear. From germline, CDR1 is PRHDT and CDR2 FYEKMQ (reference sequence). The length of the CDR3 is 14 residues. V gave up 5 bases and J gave up 0 bases, with 8 bases separating them. The CDR3 is CASSRPSSGNTIYF. The CDR3 DNA reads as TGTGCCAGCAGCCGACCGAGCTCTGGAAACACCATATATTTT. Looking up the rest from reference TRBV13 and TRBJ1-3 gives the full variable domain: AAGVIQSPRHLIKEKRETATLKCYPIPRHDTVYWYQQGPGQDPQFLISFYEKMQSDKGSIPDRFSAQQFSDYHSELNMSSLELGDSALYFCASSRPSSGNTIYFGEGSWLTVV.